The TCR beta chain under discussion was sequenced for a study of follicular helper T cells after annual influenza vaccination. At the level of the study: Sampling occurred days 0, 7 and 28 after each influenza vaccination. Some donors were sampled over the 2013-2014, 2014-2015 and 2015-2016 vaccinations.

Broader study findings: For non-cTfh compartments, undersampling could not be ruled out.

Sequencing was performed with immunoSEQ multiplex PCR; in TCRdb, only in-frame clones are kept and a portion is missing. The data hold about 11,000 clones, with roughly four fifths observed a single time. The time point was: 2014-2015 season, pre-vaccination. A remark on this clone: Its cognate antigen is unknown.

Germline loops: CDR1 MGHRA, CDR2 YSYEKL. The CDR3 loop spans 14 amino acids. Losses at the gene ends were 1 base for V and 8 bases for J; bases not matched to a gene: 4. The input for sequencing was CXCR5- memory CD4+ T cells sorted from blood, taken on the day of influenza vaccination. The sequence was obtained from an adult who received the influenza vaccine. The genes are TRBV4-1 and TRBJ2-1, with TRBD2 matching over 8 bases. CDR3 in amino acids: CASSQGLASHEQFF. As DNA, the CDR3 is TGCGCCAGCAGCCAAGGACTAGCGAGCCATGAGCAGTTCTTC.